This TCR beta chain comes out of a study of blood T cells in healthy people across ages. Study outcomes and limitations: PBMCs left unsorted prevented a conclusive naive versus antigen-experienced comparison.

V lost 10 bases to trimming and J lost 9 bases, with 40 bases between them. The CDR3 contains 20 residues. Every donor gave 9.5 to 10 milliliters of peripheral blood. Comments on this clonotype: Its specificity is unknown. This may arise from a read error, as a much more abundant clone is one base away.

With a J-beta primer mix and a sample-barcoded 5' primer, a second PCR ran about 7 to 11 cycles. TCRdb processed the 5' RACE reads anew with MiXCR; each CDR3 protein has one entry. The sample has some 1,500,000 distinct CDR3 sequences, about 45% seen once. This chain uses TRBV12-3 or TRBV12-4 with TRBJ2-1, with D perhaps given as TRBD1 or TRBD2 (5 bases each). This TCR was sampled from a woman between 18 and 29 years old in good health. The specimen sequenced was blood. CDR3 loop: CANSPTHQLPLTGLRGEQFF. CDR3 DNA: TGTGCCAACAGCCCTACCCACCAATTACCGCTTACGGGGTTAAGGGGTGAGCAGTTCTTC.